The T cell receptor (beta chain) described here comes from a study of T cells in Graves' hyperthyroidism and ophthalmopathy. Study observations and caveats: Among thyroid clonotypes expanded above 0.001, most also appeared in blood. Researchers report that a 13 V-J model separated ophthalmopathy from stable hyperthyroidism.

A sample of blood taken at first hyperthyroidism diagnosis preceded any ophthalmopathy symptoms. Template material for amplifying TCR beta CDR3 regions consisted of RNA transcripts. TCR CDR3 underwent first-round RT-PCR with the HTBI primer set. TCRdb re-derived calls from the multiplex PCR reads in MiXCR, one entry per CDR3 protein. The sample lists some 350,000 distinct CDR3 sequences, approximately 14% occurring once. A note on this clonotype: Its specificity is not known.

J lost 5 bases, V lost 2 bases, and 1 base had no gene match. Germline CDR1 SNHLY, CDR2 FYNNEI. The CDR3 sequence is 15 residues long. This clonotype was obtained from a woman aged 18-29 years with Graves' hyperthyroidism that later progressed to Graves' ophthalmopathy. Sequenced material: blood. The chain has TRBV2 and TRBJ1-6; 9 bases are a match to TRBD1. DNA of the CDR3: TGTGCCAGCAGTGAAAGGACAGGGGATAATTCACCCCTCCACTTT. Amino acid sequence: CASSERTGDNSPLHF. The full variable domain, with the rest looked up from reference TRBV2 and TRBJ1-6, is EPEVTQTPSHQVTQMGQEVILRCVPISNHLYFYWYRQILGQKVEFLVSFYNNEISEKSEIFDDQFSVERPDGSNFTLKIRSTKLEDSAMYFCASSERTGDNSPLHFGNGTRLTVT.